This TCR beta chain was found in a study of CD8 T cells in Susac syndrome. Study-wide results and limits: Detection of Susac-specific public clones gave some 17 in total CD8+ repertoires and about five in CD8+ TEMRA repertoires.

In contrast to the negatively isolated CD8+ and CD4+ T cells, TEMRA cells were FACS-enriched. CDR1 is MGHRA, CDR2 YSYEKL, per germline. V lost 2 bases to trimming and J lost 6 bases, with 15 bases between them. The CDR3 consists of 15 residues. About this clonotype itself: Its antigen is still unknown.

Random hexamers primed reverse transcription of about 0.45 to 1 ug RNA. One entry per CDR3 protein results from TCRdb running MiXCR on the immunoSEQ multiplex PCR reads. This sample carries 200,000 or so distinct CDR3 sequences, 95% of them seen once, and the ten largest clones take approximately 0.16%. The sample taken for sequencing was CD8+ T cells from PBMCs. The clonotype was recovered from a human donor with Susac syndrome. This chain uses TRBV4-1 with TRBJ2-3; weak D call: TRBD2 (6 bases). The CDR3 bases are TGCGCCAGCAGCCAATCCGCGGGACCCCCGGATACGCAGTATTTT. It is translated as CASSQSAGPPDTQYF.